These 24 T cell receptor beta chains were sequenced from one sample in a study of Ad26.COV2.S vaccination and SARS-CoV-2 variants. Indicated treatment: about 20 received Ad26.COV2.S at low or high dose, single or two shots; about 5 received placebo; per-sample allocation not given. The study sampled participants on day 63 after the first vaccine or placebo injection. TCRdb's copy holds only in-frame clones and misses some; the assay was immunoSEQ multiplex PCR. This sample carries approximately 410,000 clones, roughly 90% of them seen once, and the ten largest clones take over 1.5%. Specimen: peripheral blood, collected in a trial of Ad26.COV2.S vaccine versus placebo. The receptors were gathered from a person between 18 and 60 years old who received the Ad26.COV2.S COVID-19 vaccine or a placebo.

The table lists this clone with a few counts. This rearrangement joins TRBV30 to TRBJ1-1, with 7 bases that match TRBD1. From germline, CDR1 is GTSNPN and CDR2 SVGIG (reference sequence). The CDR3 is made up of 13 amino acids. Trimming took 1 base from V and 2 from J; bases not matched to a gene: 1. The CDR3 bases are TGTGCCTGGAGTGGACAGGGCAACACTGAAGCTTTCTTT. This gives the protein CAWSGQGNTEAFF.

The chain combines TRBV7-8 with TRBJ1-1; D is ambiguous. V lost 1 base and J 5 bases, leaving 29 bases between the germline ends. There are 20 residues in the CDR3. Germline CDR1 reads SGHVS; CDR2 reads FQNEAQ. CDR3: CASSLDLFFDATWGTTEAFF. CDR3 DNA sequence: TGTGCCAGCAGCTTAGATCTATTCTTTGACGCTACTTGGGGTACGACTGAAGCTTTCTTT.

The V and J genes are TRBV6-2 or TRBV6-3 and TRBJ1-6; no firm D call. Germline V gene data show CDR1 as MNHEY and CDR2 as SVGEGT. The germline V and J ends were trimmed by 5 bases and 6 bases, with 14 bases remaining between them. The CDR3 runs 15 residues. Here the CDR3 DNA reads TGTGCCAGCAGTAGTCGCCAGACACCTAATTCACCCCTCCACTTT. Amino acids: CASSSRQTPNSPLHF.

This CDR3 reads CASSLGNRGRLEQYF. DNA for the CDR3: TGCGCCAGCAGCCTGGGGAACAGGGGGCGTCTTGAGCAGTACTTC. The chain carries TRBV4-3 and TRBJ2-7; 9 positions match TRBD1. Losses at the gene ends were 4 bases for V and 7 bases for J; bases not matched to a gene: 11. The CDR3 sequence is 15 residues long. The V gene's germline CDR1 is LGHNA and CDR2 YSLEER.

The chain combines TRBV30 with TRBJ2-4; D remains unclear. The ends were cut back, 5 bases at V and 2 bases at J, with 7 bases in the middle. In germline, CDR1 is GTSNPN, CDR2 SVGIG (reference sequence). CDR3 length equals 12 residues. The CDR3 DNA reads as TGTGCCTGGGGCGGAACCAAAAACATTCAGTACTTC. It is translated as CAWGGTKNIQYF.

The CDR3 sequence is CASSPSYSNQPQHF. In nucleotides, the CDR3 is TGTGCCAGCTCACCCTCTTATAGCAATCAGCCCCAGCATTTT. The rearrangement links TRBV18 to TRBJ1-5; D gene ambiguous. Deletions cut 3 bases from V and 0 bases from J, with 6 bases between. The CDR3 totals 14 residues. CDR1 is KGHSH and CDR2 is LQKENI in the germline V gene.

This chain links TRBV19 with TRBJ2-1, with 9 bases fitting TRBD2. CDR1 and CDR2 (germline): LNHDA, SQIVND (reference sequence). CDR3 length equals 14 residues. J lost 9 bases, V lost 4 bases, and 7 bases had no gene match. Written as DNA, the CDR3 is TGTGCCAGTAGTACCGGGACTAGCCTCAGTGAGCAGTTCTTC. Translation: CASSTGTSLSEQFF.

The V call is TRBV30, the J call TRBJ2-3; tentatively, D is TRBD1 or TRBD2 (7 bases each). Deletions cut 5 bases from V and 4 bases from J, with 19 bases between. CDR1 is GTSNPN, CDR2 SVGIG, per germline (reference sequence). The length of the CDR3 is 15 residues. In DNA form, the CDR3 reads TGTGCCTGGGCCAAGGCCCAGGGGGGGCCAGATACGCAGTATTTT. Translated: CAWAKAQGGPDTQYF.

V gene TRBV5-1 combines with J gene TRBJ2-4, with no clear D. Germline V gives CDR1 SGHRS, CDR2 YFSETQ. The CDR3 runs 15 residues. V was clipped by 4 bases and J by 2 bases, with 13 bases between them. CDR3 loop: CASSLSVGSKNIQYF. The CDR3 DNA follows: TGCGCCAGCAGCCTGTCTGTGGGGTCCAAAAACATTCAGTACTTC.

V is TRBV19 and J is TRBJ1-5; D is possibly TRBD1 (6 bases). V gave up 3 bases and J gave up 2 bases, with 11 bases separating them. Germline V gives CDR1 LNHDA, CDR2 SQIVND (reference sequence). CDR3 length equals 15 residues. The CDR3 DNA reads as TGTGCCAGTAGTATCTCAGGGGCTGGCAATCAGCCCCAGCATTTT. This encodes CASSISGAGNQPQHF. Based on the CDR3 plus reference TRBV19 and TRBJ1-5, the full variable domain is DGGITQSPKYLFRKEGQNVTLSCEQNLNHDAMYWYRQDPGQGLRLIYYSQIVNDFQKGDIAEGYSVSREKKESFPLTVTSAQKNPTAFYLCASSISGAGNQPQHFGDGTRLSIL.

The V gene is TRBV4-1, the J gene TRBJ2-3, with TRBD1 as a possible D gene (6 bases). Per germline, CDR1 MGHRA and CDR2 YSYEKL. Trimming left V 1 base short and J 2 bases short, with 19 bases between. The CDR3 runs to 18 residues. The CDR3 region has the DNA TGCGCCAGCAGCCAAGTCGATCTACAGGGTGGATTCACAGATACGCAGTATTTT. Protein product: CASSQVDLQGGFTDTQYF.

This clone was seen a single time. CDR3 protein: CASSSLRDRGLPTDTQYF. The CDR3 coding sequence is TGTGCCAGCAGCTCTCTCCGGGACAGGGGCCTCCCCACAGATACGCAGTATTTT. The gene calls are TRBV7-9 and TRBJ2-3, with 10 positions matching TRBD1. CDR3 length: 18 amino acids. V shed 4 bases and J 2 bases; nucleotides not matched to a gene: 12. The germline CDR1 and CDR2 sequences are SEHNR and FQNEAQ (reference sequence).

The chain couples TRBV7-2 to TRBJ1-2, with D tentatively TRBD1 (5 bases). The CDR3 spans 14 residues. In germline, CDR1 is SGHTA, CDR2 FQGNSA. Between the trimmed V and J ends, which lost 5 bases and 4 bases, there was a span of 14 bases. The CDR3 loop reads CASSLQGDIYGYTF. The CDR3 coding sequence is TGTGCCAGCAGCCTACAAGGGGATATCTATGGCTACACCTTC.

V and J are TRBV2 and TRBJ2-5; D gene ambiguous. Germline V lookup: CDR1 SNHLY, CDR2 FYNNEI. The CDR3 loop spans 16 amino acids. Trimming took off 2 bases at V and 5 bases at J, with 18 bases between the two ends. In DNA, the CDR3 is TGTGCCAGCAGTGAAATGGGGTGGGGTATCGGGGAGACCCAGTACTTC. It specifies CASSEMGWGIGETQYF.

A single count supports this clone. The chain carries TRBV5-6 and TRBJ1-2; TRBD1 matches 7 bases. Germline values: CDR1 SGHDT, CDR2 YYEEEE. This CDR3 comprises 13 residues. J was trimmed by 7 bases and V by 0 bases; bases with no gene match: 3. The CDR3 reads CASSLDRGRGYTF. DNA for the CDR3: TGTGCCAGCAGCTTGGACAGGGGTCGTGGCTACACCTTC.

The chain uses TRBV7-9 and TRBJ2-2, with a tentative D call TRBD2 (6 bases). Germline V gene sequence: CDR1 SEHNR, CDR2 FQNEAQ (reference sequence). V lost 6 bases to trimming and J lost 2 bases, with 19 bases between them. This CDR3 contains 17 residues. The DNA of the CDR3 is TGTGCCAGCAGACTTGAACCTCCGGGACTTAACACCGGGGAGCTGTTTTTT. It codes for CASRLEPPGLNTGELFF.

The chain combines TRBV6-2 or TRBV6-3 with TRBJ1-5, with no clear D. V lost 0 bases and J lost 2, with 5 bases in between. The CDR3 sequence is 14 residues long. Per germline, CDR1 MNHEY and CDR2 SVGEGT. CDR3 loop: CASSYSGRNQPQHF. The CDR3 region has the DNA TGTGCCAGCAGTTACTCAGGGCGCAATCAGCCCCAGCATTTT.

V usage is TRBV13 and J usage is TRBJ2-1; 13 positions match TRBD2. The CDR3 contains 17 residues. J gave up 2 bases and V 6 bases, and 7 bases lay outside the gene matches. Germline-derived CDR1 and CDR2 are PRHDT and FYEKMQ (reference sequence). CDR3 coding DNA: TGTGCCAGCAGTTCCTGGACTAGCGGGGGAACCTACAATGAGCAGTTCTTC. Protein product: CASSSWTSGGTYNEQFF.

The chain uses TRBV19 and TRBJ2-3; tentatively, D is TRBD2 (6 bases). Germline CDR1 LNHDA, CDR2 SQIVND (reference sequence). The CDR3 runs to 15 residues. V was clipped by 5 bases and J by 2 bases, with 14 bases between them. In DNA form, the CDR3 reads TGTGCCAGTAGTCCTTGGGACTTCTACACAGATACGCAGTATTTT. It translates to CASSPWDFYTDTQYF.

CDR3 in DNA: TGTGCCAGCAGTGAAGCCGGACAGCCTCCCTATGGCTACACCTTC. It is translated as CASSEAGQPPYGYTF. The chain combines TRBV6-1 with TRBJ1-2; tentative D call: TRBD1 (6 bases). This CDR3 region has 15 residues. The V gene lost 0 bases and the J gene lost 4 bases, with 12 bases spanning the gap. Germline CDR1 reads MNHNS; CDR2 reads SASEGT.

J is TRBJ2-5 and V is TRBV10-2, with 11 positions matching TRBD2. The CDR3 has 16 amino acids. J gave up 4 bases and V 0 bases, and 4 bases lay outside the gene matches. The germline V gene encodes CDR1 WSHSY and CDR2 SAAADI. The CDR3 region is CASSESASGGPETQYF. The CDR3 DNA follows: TGCGCCAGCAGTGAGTCCGCTAGCGGGGGGCCAGAGACCCAGTACTTC.

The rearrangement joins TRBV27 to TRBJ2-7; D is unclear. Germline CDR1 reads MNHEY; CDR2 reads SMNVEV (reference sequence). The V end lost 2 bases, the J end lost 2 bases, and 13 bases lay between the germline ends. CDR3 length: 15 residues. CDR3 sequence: CASSLASVAPYEQYF. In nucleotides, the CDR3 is TGTGCCAGCAGTTTAGCCTCGGTCGCCCCCTACGAGCAGTACTTC.

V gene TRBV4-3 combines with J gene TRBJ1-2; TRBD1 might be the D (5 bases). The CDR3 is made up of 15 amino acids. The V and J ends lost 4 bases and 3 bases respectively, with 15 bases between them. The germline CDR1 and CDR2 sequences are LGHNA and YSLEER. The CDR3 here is CASSPSVIGDYGYTF. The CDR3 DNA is TGCGCCAGCAGCCCTTCGGTCATAGGGGACTATGGCTACACCTTC.

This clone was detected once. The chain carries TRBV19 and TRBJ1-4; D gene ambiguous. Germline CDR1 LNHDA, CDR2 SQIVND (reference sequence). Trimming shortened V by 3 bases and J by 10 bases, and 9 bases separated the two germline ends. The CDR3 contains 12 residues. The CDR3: CASSMSWPKLFF. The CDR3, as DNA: TGTGCCAGTAGTATGTCCTGGCCAAAACTGTTTTTT.